This T cell receptor beta chain was identified during a study of T cell repertoires in cytomegalovirus infection. Background on the study: Public TCR beta signatures provided an indication of both CMV infection and a matching HLA type.

This clonotype was counted many times. TCRdb called the reads again in MiXCR, with one record for every CDR3 protein. Altogether fewer than 200,000 distinct CDR3 sequences are present, roughly 14% being singletons, with the ten largest covering 25% to 30%. Deletions cut 3 bases from V and 5 bases from J, with 11 bases between. In germline, CDR1 is ENHRY, CDR2 SYGVKD. The length of the CDR3 is 13 residues. The receptor was isolated from a human donor in good health (CMV status not recorded). Some clones in this sample may be carry-over from other donors' samples. The rearrangement uses TRBV10-3 and TRBJ2-7; D possibly corresponds to TRBD2 (5 bases). Sample: PBMCs. Here the CDR3 reads CAISEAEPHEQYF. The CDR3 nucleotides are TGTGCCATCAGTGAAGCGGAGCCCCACGAGCAGTACTTC.